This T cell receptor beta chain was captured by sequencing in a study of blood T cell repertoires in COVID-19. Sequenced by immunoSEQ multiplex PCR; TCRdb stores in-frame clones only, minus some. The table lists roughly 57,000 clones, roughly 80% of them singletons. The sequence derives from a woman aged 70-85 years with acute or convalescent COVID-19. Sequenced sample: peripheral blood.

This chain's CDR3 is CASSAGQSPNQPQHF. The CDR3 DNA is TGTGCCAGCAGCGCCGGACAGTCCCCCAATCAGCCCCAGCATTTT. The chain employs TRBV9 and TRBJ1-5, with D perhaps TRBD1 (6 bases). The CDR3 is 15 amino acids. Looked up from germline, CDR1 is SGDLS and CDR2 is YYNGEE. Between the trimmed V and J ends, which lost 3 bases and 3 bases, there was a span of 13 bases. The complete variable domain, with remaining parts taken from reference TRBV9 and TRBJ1-5, reads DSGVTQTPKHLITATGQRVTLRCSPRSGDLSVYWYQQSLDQGLQFLIQYYNGEERAKGNILERFSAQQFPDLHSELNLSSLELGDSALYFCASSAGQSPNQPQHFGDGTRLSIL.